These 23 T cell receptor beta chains share one sample of origin, sequenced in a study of graft-versus-host responses after intestinal transplantation. The table came from immunoSEQ multiplex PCR; TCRdb's copy has only in-frame clones and leaves some out. This table has some 86,000 clones, 91% appearing once. These receptors lack a known antigen. Material: unstimulated CD4+ T cells sorted from spleen or lymph node cells, obtained before intestinal transplant. The receptors were sampled from a human donor who received an intestinal transplant.

This chain joins TRBV2 and TRBJ2-3; the D is unclear. The CDR3 extends over 12 amino acids. In germline, CDR1 is SNHLY, CDR2 FYNNEI. The V end lost 6 bases, the J end lost 2 bases, and 6 bases lay between the germline ends. The CDR3 spells CASSQNTDTQYF. The DNA of the CDR3 is TGTGCCAGCAGCCAGAACACAGATACGCAGTATTTT.

The table lists this clone with a count of one. The rearrangement links TRBV7-2 to TRBJ2-7; 9 positions match TRBD1. V was pared by 2 bases and J by 5 bases, with 10 bases of the junction left unmatched. This CDR3 is built from 16 residues. The germline V gene has CDR1 SGHTA and CDR2 FQGNSA. The CDR3 sequence: CASSLQATGGPDEQYF. The CDR3 DNA reads as TGTGCCAGCAGCTTACAAGCGACAGGGGGGCCTGACGAGCAGTACTTC.

This clone was observed a single time. This chain uses TRBV6-1 with TRBJ1-1, with 7 bases fitting TRBD1. Germline CDR1 MNHNS, CDR2 SASEGT. The CDR3 is made up of 14 amino acids. The V and J ends lost 5 bases and 3 bases, in that order; junction bases with no gene match: 6. CDR3 region: CASSSTGTYTEAFF. CDR3 coding DNA: TGTGCCAGCAGTTCGACAGGGACTTACACTGAAGCTTTCTTT.

This sequence joins TRBV11-3 and TRBJ1-1, with D unclear. V dropped 4 bases and J dropped 1 base, with 4 bases sitting between them. The CDR3 length is 12 residues. The germline gives CDR1 SGHNT, CDR2 YENEEA. CDR3 in DNA: TGTGCCAGCAGCTCTCCGAACACTGAAGCTTTCTTT. Translated, it gives CASSSPNTEAFF.

This rearrangement joins TRBV9 to TRBJ2-7, with 7 bases fitting TRBD1. The CDR3 has 15 residues. The V gene's germline CDR1 is SGDLS and CDR2 YYNGEE. V shed 4 bases, J shed 0 bases, and the junction held 7 bases outside the gene matches. DNA of the CDR3: TGTGCCAGCAGCCCCGCGCAGGGGGTCTCCTACGAGCAGTACTTC. Its translation: CASSPAQGVSYEQYF. Variable domain in full (rest from reference TRBV9 and TRBJ2-7): DSGVTQTPKHLITATGQRVTLRCSPRSGDLSVYWYQQSLDQGLQFLIQYYNGEERAKGNILERFSAQQFPDLHSELNLSSLELGDSALYFCASSPAQGVSYEQYFGPGTRLTVT.

The sample holds a few counts of this clone. The V gene is TRBV10-2, the J gene TRBJ1-6; D unresolved. Germline V CDR1 and CDR2: WSHSY, SAAADI. CDR3 length equals 13 residues. V shed 7 bases and J shed 10 bases, with 14 bases lying between them. CDR3 sequence (DNA): TGCGCCAGCACAGGCGGGCCTTCCTCACCCCTCCACTTT. This gives the protein CASTGGPSSPLHF.

The chain carries TRBV11-3 and TRBJ2-2; TRBD1 matches at 7 bases. This CDR3 contains 16 residues. Germline V gene sequence: CDR1 SGHNT, CDR2 YENEEA. After removal of 5 bases from V and 2 bases from J, the junction contained 8 bases not matched to a gene. This CDR3 reads CASSTLDRSNTGELFF. The CDR3 bases are TGTGCCAGCAGCACCCTGGACAGGTCAAACACCGGGGAGCTGTTTTTT. The variable domain in full, completed from reference TRBV11-3 and TRBJ2-2, reads EAGVVQSPRYKIIEKKQPVAFWCNPISGHNTLYWYLQNLGQGPELLIRYENEEAVDDSQLPKDRFSAERLKGVDSTLKIQPAELGDSAVYLCASSTLDRSNTGELFFGEGSRLTVL.

This clone was detected only once. V is TRBV6-4 and J is TRBJ2-1; 9 bases fit TRBD2. The length of the CDR3 is 18 residues. V lost 4 bases, J lost 2 bases, and 12 bases stayed unmatched. The germline V gene encodes CDR1 MRHNA and CDR2 SNTAGT. This chain's CDR3 is CASSVERVGLATYNEQFF. CDR3 DNA sequence: TGTGCCAGCAGTGTGGAGAGGGTAGGACTAGCGACCTACAATGAGCAGTTCTTC.

V usage is TRBV30 and J usage is TRBJ2-6; 8 bases are a match to TRBD1. Unmatched junction bases numbered 12, after V lost 4 bases and J lost 4 bases. The CDR3 has 17 amino acids. Germline V lookup: CDR1 GTSNPN, CDR2 SVGIG (reference sequence). In nucleotides, the CDR3 is TGTGCCTGGAAGGGACAGGCCCCCGGAGTAGGGGCCAACGTCCTGACTTTC. Its protein product is CAWKGQAPGVGANVLTF.

The V gene is TRBV7-2, the J gene TRBJ2-7, with TRBD1 matching over 9 bases. Germline trimming cut 3 bases from V and 4 bases from J; bases unmatched to any gene: 10. Germline CDR1 is SGHTA and CDR2 is FQGNSA. This CDR3 has 16 amino acids. The CDR3 DNA reads TGTGCCAGCAGCTTTACAGGGGGCGCGTACCCTTACGAGCAGTACTTC. Protein sequence: CASSFTGGAYPYEQYF.

This sequence joins TRBV6-1 and TRBJ1-2, with D possibly TRBD1 on 6 matching bases. Germline V gene lookup returns CDR1 MNHNS and CDR2 SASEGT. CDR3 size: 15 residues. Trimming stripped 5 bases from V and 4 bases from J, with 17 bases between. Here the CDR3 DNA reads TGTGCCAGCAGTCCCCGCCCCGACAGGAGCTATGGCTACACCTTC. Its translation: CASSPRPDRSYGYTF.

This chain's CDR3 is CASSYPGGTEAFF. DNA for the CDR3: TGTGCCAGCAGTTACCCCGGGGGGACTGAAGCTTTCTTT. The V and J genes are TRBV6-5 and TRBJ1-1; possibly TRBD1 for D (5 bases). CDR1 MNHEY and CDR2 SVGAGI come from the germline V gene. CDR3 length equals 13 residues. The V gene lost 2 bases and the J gene lost 5 bases, with 9 bases spanning the gap.

The chain joins TRBV7-8 to TRBJ1-2; D gene uncertain. V was trimmed by 0 bases and J by 0 bases, leaving 8 bases between them. The germline V gene encodes CDR1 SGHVS and CDR2 FQNEAQ. The CDR3 is 15 residues long. DNA for the CDR3: TGTGCCAGCAGCTTAGCGCAGTTTACTAACTATGGCTACACCTTC. It translates to CASSLAQFTNYGYTF.

The chain links TRBV7-2 to TRBJ2-7; TRBD2 matches 11 bases. CDR1 and CDR2 (germline): SGHTA, FQGNSA. CDR3 length: 17 residues. V trimming: 5 bases; J trimming: 6 bases; junction bases outside the gene matches: 15. CDR3: CASSVSGTSGLLGEQYF. The CDR3 nucleotides read TGTGCCAGCAGCGTATCCGGGACTAGCGGATTATTAGGCGAGCAGTACTTC.

This clone was detected a few times. V and J are TRBV6-1 and TRBJ1-2; 7 bases match TRBD1. Trimming at V came to 2 bases and at J to 4 bases, leaving 7 bases not matched to a gene. Germline assignment: CDR1 MNHNS and CDR2 SASEGT. There are 15 residues in the CDR3. The CDR3 DNA sequence: TGTGCCAGCAGTGAATATCAGGGACAGATCTATGGCTACACCTTC. Its translation is CASSEYQGQIYGYTF.

The DNA of the CDR3 is TGCGCCAGCAGCTTGTGGTCCCAGGGTGGGATTTCCTACGAGCAGTACTTC. Translating gives CASSLWSQGGISYEQYF. The V and J genes are TRBV5-1 and TRBJ2-7, with D perhaps matching TRBD1 (5 bases). CDR3 length: 17 residues. CDR1 and CDR2 from the germline V gene are SGHRS and YFSETQ. The V end was cut by 1 base, the J end by 1 base, with 18 bases between.

This clone was seen more than once but under ten times. The rearrangement links TRBV19 to TRBJ2-7; D gene ambiguous. This CDR3 is built from 12 residues. CDR1 is LNHDA and CDR2 is SQIVND in the germline V gene (reference sequence). Between the trimmed V and J ends, which lost 3 bases and 3 bases, there was a span of 6 bases. The CDR3 DNA follows: TGTGCCAGTAGTATCCCAGGCTACGAGCAGTACTTC. As protein: CASSIPGYEQYF.

CDR3 DNA sequence: TGTGCCAGCAGTGAAACCAGCAGGGCCAATCAGCCCCAGCATTTT. Amino acid sequence: CASSETSRANQPQHF. The rearrangement uses TRBV2 and TRBJ1-5; a weak D match, TRBD1 (5 bases). The V gene lost 2 bases and the J gene lost 3 bases, with 11 bases spanning the gap. CDR3 length: 15 residues. The germline V gene encodes CDR1 SNHLY and CDR2 FYNNEI.

CDR3 sequence: CASSLAGQGNYNSPLHF. The CDR3 DNA follows: TGTGCCAGCAGCTTAGCTGGACAGGGTAACTATAATTCACCCCTCCACTTT. The chain joins TRBV11-2 to TRBJ1-6; TRBD1 aligns across 8 bases. The germline V gene has CDR1 SGHAT and CDR2 FQNNGV. The CDR3 has 17 amino acids. V lost 1 base and J lost 3; bases outside the gene matches: 5.

This chain uses TRBV29-1 with TRBJ1-1, with a possible D match to TRBD1 (5 bases). The CDR3 sequence is 13 residues long. The V gene lost 8 bases and the J gene lost 0 bases, with 13 bases spanning the gap. Germline values: CDR1 SQVTM, CDR2 ANQGSEA. CDR3 sequence: CSSKTDLNTEAFF. The CDR3 DNA is TGCAGCTCGAAGACAGACCTGAACACTGAAGCTTTCTTT.

V and J are TRBV7-6 and TRBJ2-1, with D possibly matching TRBD2 (5 bases). V was trimmed by 4 bases and J by 2 bases, leaving 12 bases between them. This CDR3 contains 15 residues. Germline lookup yields CDR1 SGHVS and CDR2 FNYEAQ. CDR3 in amino acids: CASSSPPAAYNEQFF. In DNA, the CDR3 is TGTGCCAGCAGCTCCCCCCCAGCGGCCTACAATGAGCAGTTCTTC.

This chain uses TRBV11-2 with TRBJ2-1; 7 bases are a match to TRBD1. The germline V gene has CDR1 SGHAT and CDR2 FQNNGV. This CDR3 contains 14 residues. Unmatched junction bases numbered 3, after V lost 3 bases and J lost 4 bases. The CDR3 protein is CASSFTGAYNEQFF. CDR3 DNA: TGTGCCAGCAGCTTTACAGGGGCATACAATGAGCAGTTCTTC.

This chain links TRBV6-5 with TRBJ2-3; D is ambiguous. The V gene lost 6 bases and the J gene lost 1 base, with 14 bases spanning the gap. The germline gives CDR1 MNHEY, CDR2 SVGAGI. CDR3 length: 15 amino acids. The CDR3 DNA reads TGTGCCAGCAGCCATACTGTATCGCGCACAGATACGCAGTATTTT. It translates to CASSHTVSRTDTQYF.